Listed here are 30 T cell receptor beta chains from one sample, sequenced in a study of blood T cell repertoires in COVID-19. Sequencing used immunoSEQ multiplex PCR; TCRdb keeps in-frame clones, though not all of them. The data hold approximately 230,000 clones, with more than 80% observed a single time. The sequenced material came from peripheral blood. Every receptor here comes from a young man who had recovered from COVID-19.

The V call is TRBV6-5, the J call TRBJ1-1; D is unresolved. This CDR3 comprises 15 residues. The ends were cut back, 4 bases at V and 1 base at J, with 13 bases in the middle. Germline assignment: CDR1 MNHEY and CDR2 SVGAGI. The CDR3 region has the DNA TGTGCCAGCAGTTCCGGCCGGGGTGGGAACACTGAAGCTTTCTTT. Translated: CASSSGRGGNTEAFF.

This clone was counted once. This chain uses TRBV3-1 (or the pseudogene TRBV3-2) with TRBJ1-2, with TRBD1 as a possible D gene (6 bases). CDR3 length: 16 amino acids. The germline V gene encodes CDR1 LGHDT and CDR2 YNNKEL (reference sequence). Trimming pared 0 bases from V and 4 bases from J, leaving 15 bases between. CDR3: CASSQDRGAGTYGYTF. CDR3 coding DNA: TGTGCCAGCAGCCAAGATCGGGGGGCGGGTACCTATGGCTACACCTTC.

The chain links TRBV18 to TRBJ1-6; the D is unclear. The germline V gene encodes CDR1 KGHSH and CDR2 LQKENI. The V end was cut by 6 bases, the J end by 6 bases, with 12 bases between. This CDR3 is built from 14 residues. CDR3 sequence (DNA): TGTGCCAGCTCGAGGACTGCTACTAATTCACCCCTCCACTTT. This translates into CASSRTATNSPLHF.

Written as DNA, the CDR3 is TGCGCCAGCAGCTCGCCGGGACAGGGATCCTACGAGCAGTACTTC. Amino acid sequence: CASSSPGQGSYEQYF. J is TRBJ2-7 and V is TRBV5-1; 9 bases match TRBD1. The CDR3 is 15 amino acids. V was pared by 3 bases and J by 1 base, with 5 bases of the junction left unmatched. Germline CDR1 SGHRS, CDR2 YFSETQ.

The rearrangement joins TRBV4-1 to TRBJ1-1; D is unresolved. There are 13 residues in the CDR3. The germline V and J ends were trimmed by 6 bases and 4 bases, with 12 bases remaining between them. CDR1 is MGHRA, CDR2 YSYEKL, per germline. The CDR3 bases are TGCGCCAGCAGTCGCGGCGGTAGCACTGAAGCTTTCTTT. Translation gives CASSRGGSTEAFF.

The V and J genes are TRBV27 and TRBJ1-2; possible D gene TRBD1, 6 bases. Germline values: CDR1 MNHEY, CDR2 SMNVEV (reference sequence). CDR3 length equals 14 residues. V was trimmed by 2 bases and J by 8 bases, leaving 15 bases between them. The CDR3 DNA follows: TGTGCCAGCAGTTTACCCGATACGGGACACGGCTACACCTTC. Residues: CASSLPDTGHGYTF.

The chain couples TRBV19 to TRBJ1-2; TRBD1 matches 7 bases. Unmatched junction bases numbered 20, after V lost 6 bases and J lost 10 bases. The CDR3 is 16 residues long. The germline gives CDR1 LNHDA, CDR2 SQIVND (reference sequence). In DNA, the CDR3 is TGTGCCAGTAGCGACACTGGGACAGATAAACGTTGGGACTACACCTTC. Its protein is CASSDTGTDKRWDYTF.

The genes are TRBV6-5 and TRBJ1-2; D is uncertain. This CDR3 region has 13 residues. Germline CDR1 MNHEY, CDR2 SVGAGI. The V end lost 6 bases, the J end lost 7 bases, and 15 bases lay between the germline ends. CDR3 loop: CASREDYLGGYTF. The CDR3 DNA sequence: TGTGCCAGCAGGGAGGACTACCTTGGTGGCTACACCTTC.

This clone was counted a single time. This chain joins TRBV2 and TRBJ1-1; D unresolved. CDR1 is SNHLY and CDR2 is FYNNEI in the germline V gene. Between the trimmed V and J ends, which lost 6 bases and 3 bases, there was a span of 17 bases. The CDR3 sequence is 15 residues long. CDR3 sequence reads: CASSVSLVSYTEAFF. The CDR3 DNA sequence: TGTGCCAGCAGCGTTTCCCTCGTTTCTTACACTGAAGCTTTCTTT.

Here the CDR3 reads CASSPLREIYGYTF. CDR3 in DNA: TGTGCCAGCAGTCCTTTGAGAGAGATCTATGGCTACACCTTC. The chain joins TRBV27 to TRBJ1-2; D gene unclear. CDR1 is MNHEY and CDR2 is SMNVEV in the germline V gene (reference sequence). CDR3 length: 14 amino acids. V lost 5 bases and J lost 4, with 14 bases in between.

V is TRBV6-2 or TRBV6-3 and J is TRBJ1-5; 7 nucleotides match TRBD1. After removal of 2 bases from V and 7 bases from J, the junction contained 5 bases not matched to a gene. The CDR3 totals 14 residues. Germline lookup yields CDR1 MNHEY and CDR2 SVGEGT. In DNA, the CDR3 is TGTGCCAGCAGTTACCCGACAGGGAGACAGCCCCAGCATTTT. This translates into CASSYPTGRQPQHF.

The V and J genes are TRBV6-5 and TRBJ2-7; 11 nucleotides align to TRBD2. V gave up 8 bases and J gave up 5 bases; unmatched junction bases: 5. CDR1 is MNHEY, CDR2 SVGAGI, per germline. This CDR3 region has 13 residues. CDR3 bases: TGTGCCAGCTTTAGCGGGGGGGCCCACGAGCAGTACTTC. Translation gives CASFSGGAHEQYF.

This sequence joins TRBV18 and TRBJ1-1; 8 bases line up with TRBD1. The CDR3 extends over 15 amino acids. From germline, CDR1 is KGHSH and CDR2 LQKENI. The trim removed 8 bases at V and 6 bases at J, leaving 14 bases unmatched. In DNA form, the CDR3 reads TGTGCCAGCCCTAAATTAGGACAGGGAAGCCCTGAAGCTTTCTTT. Translated, it gives CASPKLGQGSPEAFF.

The genes are TRBV7-9 and TRBJ2-7; 7 nucleotides align to TRBD1. There are 17 residues in the CDR3. Germline values: CDR1 SEHNR, CDR2 FQNEAQ (reference sequence). Trimming took 5 bases from V and 3 from J; bases not matched to a gene: 16. The CDR3 sequence is CASSRPVARTGGYEQYF. The CDR3 DNA reads TGTGCCAGCAGCCGACCTGTAGCACGGACAGGTGGCTACGAGCAGTACTTC.

The sample holds one count of this clone. V gene TRBV30 combines with J gene TRBJ1-1; possible D gene TRBD1, 5 bases. The CDR3 has 12 residues. Germline V gene data show CDR1 as GTSNPN and CDR2 as SVGIG (reference sequence). Between the trimmed V and J ends, which lost 0 bases and 7 bases, there was a span of 9 bases. The CDR3, as DNA: TGTGCCTGGAGTGTACGGGGGATTGAAGCTTTCTTT. This encodes CAWSVRGIEAFF.

The chain has TRBV2 and TRBJ2-5, with D possibly matching TRBD1 (6 bases). V lost 1 base and J 2 bases, leaving 14 bases between the germline ends. The CDR3 is made up of 16 amino acids. Germline loops: CDR1 SNHLY, CDR2 FYNNEI. CDR3 coding DNA: TGTGCCAGCAGTGAAGAAGCCGGGACATCTCAAGAGACCCAGTACTTC. This encodes CASSEEAGTSQETQYF.

The J gene is TRBJ2-3, the V gene TRBV5-1, with 8 bases lining up with TRBD1. The CDR3 has 14 residues. The junction had 2 bases not matched to a gene; V was cut back by 3 bases and J by 2 bases. Germline V CDR1 and CDR2: SGHRS, YFSETQ. The CDR3 DNA is TGCGCCAGCAGCTGGGACAGGATCACAGATACGCAGTATTTT. Amino acid sequence: CASSWDRITDTQYF. Based on the CDR3 plus reference TRBV5-1 and TRBJ2-3, the full variable domain is KAGVTQTPRYLIKTRGQQVTLSCSPISGHRSVSWYQQTPGQGLQFLFEYFSETQRNKGNFPGRFSGRQFSNSRSEMNVSTLELGDSALYLCASSWDRITDTQYFGPGTRLTVL.

The table lists this clone with a few counts. The chain employs TRBV6-2 or TRBV6-3 and TRBJ2-7; TRBD1 matches 8 bases. Losses at the gene ends were 0 bases for V and 1 base for J; bases not matched to a gene: 8. This CDR3 has 17 residues. Germline V gene lookup returns CDR1 MNHEY and CDR2 SVGEGT. Written as DNA, the CDR3 is TGTGCCAGCAGTTACTCGAGATCAGGGACAGGTTCCTACGAGCAGTACTTC. It codes for CASSYSRSGTGSYEQYF.

The V and J genes are TRBV19 and TRBJ2-1; TRBD2 might be the D (7 bases). CDR3 size: 18 residues. Germline V gene sequence: CDR1 LNHDA, CDR2 SQIVND (reference sequence). Trimming left V 9 bases short and J 4 bases short, with 28 bases between. CDR3: CASPSASGGPGEYNEQFF. CDR3 DNA: TGTGCCAGCCCTTCCGCCTCCGGGGGGCCCGGGGAGTACAATGAGCAGTTCTTC.

V and J are TRBV5-5 and TRBJ2-7, with D unresolved. From germline, CDR1 is SGHKS and CDR2 YYEKEE (reference sequence). This CDR3 is 11 amino acids long. Trimming left V 1 base short and J 4 bases short, with 3 bases between. In DNA, the CDR3 is TGTGCCAGCAGCTTGACATACGAGCAGTACTTC. It translates to CASSLTYEQYF.

This clone was recorded once. This sequence joins TRBV3-1 (or the pseudogene TRBV3-2) and TRBJ2-7, with a weak D call TRBD1 (5 bases). Trimming removed 0 bases at V and 4 bases at J, with 13 bases between. The CDR3 is 15 residues long. Germline lookup yields CDR1 LGHDT and CDR2 YNNKEL (reference sequence). The CDR3 sequence is CASSQDLSRAYEQYF. The CDR3 coding sequence is TGTGCCAGCAGCCAAGATCTAAGCAGGGCATACGAGCAGTACTTC.

The V call is TRBV7-2, the J call TRBJ2-3, with 9 bases that match TRBD2. Germline lookup yields CDR1 SGHTA and CDR2 FQGNSA. V shed 1 base and J 7 bases; nucleotides not matched to a gene: 9. There are 16 residues in the CDR3. In DNA, the CDR3 is TGTGCCAGCAGCTTAGGTCCGGCGGGGGGGCCTAATACGCAGTATTTT. Its protein product is CASSLGPAGGPNTQYF. Variable domain in full (rest from reference TRBV7-2 and TRBJ2-3): GAGVSQSPSNKVTEKGKDVELRCDPISGHTALYWYRQSLGQGLEFLIYFQGNSAPDKSGLPSDRFSAERTGGSVSTLTIQRTQQEDSAVYLCASSLGPAGGPNTQYFGPGTRLTVL.

The CDR3 DNA reads as TGTGCCAGCAGTGCCCAGGGGGGATACAATGAGCAGTTCTTC. It specifies CASSAQGGYNEQFF. The chain joins TRBV2 to TRBJ2-1; TRBD1 is a possible D gene (7 bases). Germline assignment: CDR1 SNHLY and CDR2 FYNNEI. V was shortened by 4 bases and J by 4 bases, with 11 bases between the two germline ends. This CDR3 region has 14 residues. The full variable domain, rest sourced from reference TRBV2 and TRBJ2-1, is EPEVTQTPSHQVTQMGQEVILRCVPISNHLYFYWYRQILGQKVEFLVSFYNNEISEKSEIFDDQFSVERPDGSNFTLKIRSTKLEDSAMYFCASSAQGGYNEQFFGPGTRLTVL.

This sequence joins TRBV6-4 and TRBJ2-7, with TRBD1 matching over 9 bases. The CDR3 is made up of 14 amino acids. Looked up from germline, CDR1 is MRHNA and CDR2 is SNTAGT. Trimming cost V 5 bases and J 5 bases; bases outside gene matches: 7. CDR3 nucleotides: TGTGCCAGCAGTAGGACAGGGGCCTCGGACGAGCAGTACTTC. It codes for CASSRTGASDEQYF.

The rearrangement joins TRBV14 to TRBJ1-3; tentative D call: TRBD1 (6 bases). V was trimmed by 2 bases and J by 10 bases, leaving 18 bases between them. The CDR3 length is 15 residues. CDR1 is SGHDN and CDR2 is FVKESK in the germline V gene. CDR3 residues: CASSQSRGARWTIYF. In nucleotides, the CDR3 is TGTGCCAGCAGCCAAAGCCGGGGGGCGCGATGGACCATATATTTT. The full variable domain, its missing parts supplied by reference TRBV14 and TRBJ1-3, is EAGVTQFPSHSVIEKGQTVTLRCDPISGHDNLYWYRRVMGKEIKFLLHFVKESKQDESGMPNNRFLAERTGGTYSTLKVQPAELEDSGVYFCASSQSRGARWTIYFGEGSWLTVV.

This chain links TRBV5-4 with TRBJ2-3; 11 bases map to TRBD2. The V and J ends lost 4 bases and 2 bases, in that order; junction bases with no gene match: 9. The CDR3 covers 17 residues. From germline, CDR1 is SGHNT and CDR2 YYREEE (reference sequence). CDR3 in DNA: TGTGCCAGCAGCGCCGGACTAGCGGGTCTACCCACAGATACGCAGTATTTT. Protein product: CASSAGLAGLPTDTQYF.

This clone came up once. This chain links TRBV5-4 with TRBJ1-4, with 8 positions matching TRBD1. The CDR3 loop spans 16 amino acids. J gave up 9 bases and V 0 bases, and 10 bases lay outside the gene matches. CDR1 is SGHNT and CDR2 is YYREEE in the germline V gene (reference sequence). The CDR3 nucleotides read TGTGCCAGCAGCTTGGGGGGAGGGGGACAGGAGAAAAAACTGTTTTTT. Its translation: CASSLGGGGQEKKLFF.

The chain joins TRBV5-1 to TRBJ1-6; D is ambiguous. The germline V gene has CDR1 SGHRS and CDR2 YFSETQ. The CDR3 length is 16 residues. Trimming cost V 0 bases and J 8 bases, with 15 bases left between them. The CDR3: CASSLDGRGLDSPLHF. The CDR3 DNA reads TGCGCCAGCAGCTTGGACGGACGGGGTTTGGATTCACCCCTCCACTTT.

This chain links TRBV5-5 with TRBJ1-2, with a possible D match to TRBD1 (6 bases). CDR3 length: 11 residues. V lost 2 bases, J lost 9 bases, and 8 bases lay in between. Germline values: CDR1 SGHKS, CDR2 YYEKEE (reference sequence). The CDR3 loop reads CASSLQGSYTF. The CDR3 DNA is TGTGCCAGCAGCTTACAGGGTAGCTACACCTTC.

This rearrangement joins TRBV7-9 to TRBJ1-2; perhaps TRBD1 as D (6 bases). Germline V gene data show CDR1 as SEHNR and CDR2 as FQNEAQ (reference sequence). Between the trimmed V and J ends, which lost 5 bases and 0 bases, there was a span of 16 bases. CDR3 length: 16 amino acids. The chain's CDR3 is CASSPRTDAPNYGYTF. CDR3 in DNA: TGTGCCAGCAGCCCCCGGACAGACGCCCCTAACTATGGCTACACCTTC.